These 31 T cell receptor beta chains were all obtained from the same sample, sequenced in a study of T cell responses to AZD1222 COVID-19 vaccine. Sequencing was performed with immunoSEQ multiplex PCR; in TCRdb, only in-frame clones are kept and a portion is missing. The sample yields approximately 97,000 clones, roughly 84% seen once. This sample comprised peripheral blood, obtained on day 0 of AZD1222 vaccination. These receptor sequences come from an adult in good health.

The chain joins TRBV6-5 to TRBJ1-2; D is unresolved. Between the trimmed V and J ends, which lost 0 bases and 5 bases, there was a span of 7 bases. Per the germline V gene, CDR1 is MNHEY and CDR2 is SVGAGI. The CDR3 is 13 amino acids. The CDR3 loop is CASSYSGQYGYTF. For the CDR3, the DNA is TGTGCCAGCAGTTACTCAGGGCAGTATGGCTACACCTTC.

This chain uses TRBV13 with TRBJ2-7, with TRBD2 matching 8 bases. The CDR3 contains 16 residues. Germline loops: CDR1 PRHDT, CDR2 FYEKMQ (reference sequence). The trim removed 5 bases at V and 1 base at J, leaving 10 bases unmatched. CDR3 sequence reads: CASSGSGIGRSYEQYF. CDR3 DNA sequence: TGTGCCAGCAGCGGTAGCGGGATAGGAAGATCCTACGAGCAGTACTTC.

The V gene is TRBV7-8, the J gene TRBJ2-1; tentatively, D is TRBD2 (5 bases). The CDR3 loop spans 12 amino acids. In germline, CDR1 is SGHVS, CDR2 FQNEAQ. Trimming cost V 1 base and J 15 bases, with 13 bases left between them. CDR3 protein: CASSLGGGLPFF. The DNA for the CDR3 is TGTGCCAGCAGCTTAGGAGGAGGACTCCCGTTCTTC.

J is TRBJ1-3 and V is TRBV30; D not certain. The V and J ends lost 0 bases and 2 bases respectively, with 5 bases between them. The CDR3 is 13 amino acids. Germline V gene lookup returns CDR1 GTSNPN and CDR2 SVGIG (reference sequence). The CDR3 sequence is CAWSVHPGNTIYF. In DNA form, the CDR3 reads TGTGCCTGGAGTGTACACCCTGGAAACACCATATATTTT.

This clone is a singleton in its sample. The V gene is TRBV6-5, the J gene TRBJ1-5, with no clear D. The CDR3 runs to 14 residues. Per the germline V gene, CDR1 is MNHEY and CDR2 is SVGAGI. The V gene lost 6 bases and the J gene lost 7 bases, with 16 bases spanning the gap. The CDR3 protein is CASSVSKAGQPQHF. CDR3 in DNA: TGTGCCAGCAGCGTCAGTAAAGCGGGCCAGCCCCAGCATTTT.

The V gene is TRBV5-8, the J gene TRBJ1-3, with D possibly being TRBD1 (5 bases). This CDR3 is built from 13 residues. Germline-derived CDR1 and CDR2 are SGHTS and YDEGEE. V was clipped by 4 bases and J by 4 bases, with 9 bases between them. CDR3 in DNA: TGTGCCAGCAGCCGATACAGGGGAAACACCATATATTTT. Amino acids: CASSRYRGNTIYF. The full variable domain, completed using reference TRBV5-8 and TRBJ1-3, is EAGVTQSPTHLIKTRGQQATLRCSPISGHTSVYWYQQALGLGLQFLLWYDEGEERNRGNFPPRFSGRQFPNYSSELNVNALELEDSALYLCASSRYRGNTIYFGEGSWLTVV.

This clone was seen only a few times. This chain connects TRBV28 to TRBJ2-3, with 12 positions matching TRBD2. Germline lookup yields CDR1 MDHEN and CDR2 SYDVKM. The trim removed 3 bases at V and 7 bases at J, leaving 29 bases unmatched. The CDR3 extends over 23 amino acids. CDR3 residues: CASSLTNPTEFLAGGPVLYTQYF. Written as DNA, the CDR3 is TGTGCCAGCAGTTTGACCAACCCTACAGAGTTCCTAGCGGGAGGGCCGGTTTTGTATACGCAGTATTTT.

The genes are TRBV6-5 and TRBJ1-2; the match to TRBD1 covers 8 bases. With 5 bases clipped from V and 7 bases from J, the junction kept 12 bases outside the gene matches. Germline V CDR1 and CDR2: MNHEY, SVGAGI. This CDR3 is built from 15 residues. The CDR3 reads CASSPTPGTGGGYTF. Written as DNA, the CDR3 is TGTGCCAGCAGTCCTACCCCTGGGACAGGCGGTGGCTACACCTTC.

The table lists this clone with a few counts. The genes are TRBV6-5 and TRBJ2-3; maybe TRBD1 (7 bases). V lost 6 bases, J lost 5 bases, and 15 bases lay in between. The germline CDR1 and CDR2 sequences are MNHEY and SVGAGI. The CDR3 is 14 amino acids. The CDR3 coding sequence is TGTGCCAGCAGGAGGGGGCCCGGGGGAGATACGCAGTATTTT. Translation: CASRRGPGGDTQYF.

Only one count was recorded for this clone. The chain employs TRBV6-1 and TRBJ2-1; tentatively, D is TRBD2 (7 bases). In germline, CDR1 is MNHNS, CDR2 SASEGT. V lost 3 bases, J lost 0 bases, and 15 bases lay in between. The CDR3 has 17 residues. The chain's CDR3 is CASSEAAGAYSYNEQFF. The CDR3 nucleotides are TGTGCCAGCAGTGAGGCGGCGGGGGCCTACTCCTACAATGAGCAGTTCTTC.

The rearrangement joins TRBV9 to TRBJ1-3; TRBD1 is a possible D gene (5 bases). Germline V lookup: CDR1 SGDLS, CDR2 YYNGEE. The CDR3 totals 15 residues. V was clipped by 6 bases and J by 0 bases, with 13 bases between them. CDR3 coding DNA: TGTGCCAGCAACTCACAGGAAAACTCTGGAAACACCATATATTTT. Translating gives CASNSQENSGNTIYF.

The chain has TRBV29-1 and TRBJ2-7; D gene unclear. The CDR3 extends over 10 amino acids. The V end lost 0 bases, the J end lost 9 bases, and 6 bases lay between the germline ends. CDR1 and CDR2 (germline): SQVTM, ANQGSEA. The CDR3 protein is CSVEEGRQYF. The DNA for the CDR3 is TGCAGCGTTGAAGAGGGTCGGCAGTACTTC.

The V gene is TRBV4-1, the J gene TRBJ1-5, with TRBD1 matching over 7 bases. Per the germline V gene, CDR1 is MGHRA and CDR2 is YSYEKL. The V and J ends lost 8 bases and 2 bases, in that order; junction bases with no gene match: 6. The CDR3 has 14 residues. The CDR3: CASATDRGNQPQHF. Written as DNA, the CDR3 is TGCGCCAGCGCCACCGACAGGGGCAATCAGCCCCAGCATTTT.

The chain combines TRBV7-6 with TRBJ2-1; possibly TRBD1 for D (6 bases). Trimming stripped 1 base from V and 7 bases from J, with 14 bases between. The length of the CDR3 is 15 residues. Germline CDR1 reads SGHVS; CDR2 reads FNYEAQ. The DNA of the CDR3 is TGTGCCAGCAGCTTAGGTCCAGGGGCAGGGAATGAGCAGTTCTTC. It specifies CASSLGPGAGNEQFF.

The chain combines TRBV21-1 with TRBJ2-3; the D call in the table, TRBD2, was not verified against the DNA. TRBV21-1 is described as a pseudogene. This CDR3 has 16 residues. This CDR3 reads CASSGRTSGSGDTQYF. The CDR3 region has the DNA TGTGCCAGCAGCGGCCGGACTAGCGGGAGTGGAGATACGCAGTATTTT.

J is TRBJ2-5 and V is TRBV4-2; 12 positions match TRBD2. CDR1 is LGHNA, CDR2 YNFKEQ, per germline. V lost 1 base and J lost 5; bases outside the gene matches: 11. The CDR3 runs 18 residues. CDR3: CASSQAGLAGGPRETQYF. CDR3 DNA sequence: TGTGCCAGCAGCCAAGCCGGGCTAGCGGGAGGGCCCAGGGAGACCCAGTACTTC.

The chain links TRBV15 to TRBJ1-1; no reliable D call. Germline assignment: CDR1 LNHNV and CDR2 YYDKDF (reference sequence). Trimming pared 0 bases from V and 6 bases from J, leaving 11 bases between. This CDR3 contains 14 residues. For the CDR3, the DNA is TGTGCCACCAGCAGAGATCAAGGTGGATCTGAAGCTTTCTTT. Translation: CATSRDQGGSEAFF.

The rearrangement uses TRBV4-3 and TRBJ1-3; D may be TRBD1 (6 bases). The germline gives CDR1 LGHNA, CDR2 YSLEER. The germline V and J ends were trimmed by 1 base and 4 bases, with 11 bases remaining between them. The CDR3 covers 15 residues. CDR3 amino acids: CASSQAAGTGNTIYF. The CDR3 DNA reads TGCGCCAGCAGCCAAGCTGCAGGGACAGGAAACACCATATATTTT.

The J gene is TRBJ1-5, the V gene TRBV28; D is ambiguous. V was trimmed by 5 bases and J by 7 bases, leaving 12 bases between them. The CDR3 covers 13 residues. Germline CDR1 reads MDHEN; CDR2 reads SYDVKM. CDR3 nucleotides: TGTGCCAGCAGTCCCCTCCGGGTCCAGCCCCAGCATTTT. The encoded protein is CASSPLRVQPQHF.

The V call is TRBV18, the J call TRBJ1-1, with a tentative D call TRBD1 (5 bases). This CDR3 has 15 residues. Trimming removed 6 bases from V and 4 bases from J, with 18 bases in between. In germline, CDR1 is KGHSH, CDR2 LQKENI. CDR3 nucleotides: TGTGCCAGCTCCCCCGAGGGGCGATTTGGCACTGAAGCTTTCTTT. Its protein product is CASSPEGRFGTEAFF. Combining the CDR3 with reference TRBV18 and TRBJ1-1 gives the whole variable domain NAGVMQNPRHLVRRRGQEARLRCSPMKGHSHVYWYRQLPEEGLKFMVYLQKENIIDESGMPKERFSAEFPKEGPSILRIQQVVRGDSAAYFCASSPEGRFGTEAFFGQGTRLTVV.

The rearrangement links TRBV7-8 to TRBJ1-5, with a weak D call TRBD1 (5 bases). The CDR3 sequence is 16 residues long. The germline V gene encodes CDR1 SGHVS and CDR2 FQNEAQ. Trimming removed 0 bases from V and 5 bases from J, with 14 bases in between. The CDR3: CASSLASPGPHQPQHF. The CDR3, as DNA: TGTGCCAGCAGCTTAGCGAGCCCGGGGCCCCATCAGCCCCAGCATTTT.

The gene calls are TRBV5-1 and TRBJ1-5; D gene uncertain. Trimming took off 2 bases at V and 7 bases at J, with 16 bases between the two ends. Germline CDR1 SGHRS, CDR2 YFSETQ. This CDR3 is 15 amino acids long. The CDR3: CASSFAPGIRQPQHF. The CDR3 DNA is TGCGCCAGCAGCTTCGCTCCCGGGATAAGGCAGCCCCAGCATTTT.

The V call is TRBV24-1, the J call TRBJ2-7; the D is unclear. Trimming removed 4 bases at V and 3 bases at J, with 15 bases between. The length of the CDR3 is 15 residues. CDR1 is KGHDR and CDR2 is SFDVKD in the germline V gene. CDR3 DNA sequence: TGTGCCACCAGTGACCCTCGGAAGGGCAGCTACGAGCAGTACTTC. Encoded protein: CATSDPRKGSYEQYF.

The CDR3 nucleotides read TGTGCCAGCGCGACAGGGACCACTGAAGCTTTCTTT. This encodes CASATGTTEAFF. This chain joins TRBV18 and TRBJ1-1; TRBD1 aligns across 7 bases. Germline V gives CDR1 KGHSH, CDR2 LQKENI. This CDR3 is 12 amino acids long. With V trimmed by 8 bases and J by 4 bases, 4 bases remained unmatched.

The chain joins TRBV6-5 to TRBJ2-2; 7 bases fit TRBD1. Per the germline V gene, CDR1 is MNHEY and CDR2 is SVGAGI. CDR3 length: 16 residues. V was clipped by 3 bases and J by 5 bases; unmatched bases: 9. As DNA, the CDR3 is TGTGCCAGCAGTTATTCTGAGACAGGGCGGACCGGGGAGCTGTTTTTT. Translated, it gives CASSYSETGRTGELFF.

The chain couples TRBV5-5 to TRBJ2-7, with D perhaps TRBD1 or TRBD2 (6 bases each). CDR3 length: 13 residues. Germline assignment: CDR1 SGHKS and CDR2 YYEKEE (reference sequence). Trimming removed 1 base from V and 5 bases from J, with 10 bases in between. DNA of the CDR3: TGTGCCAGCAGCTTGTGGGGGGCGGACGAGCAGTACGTC. It codes for CASSLWGADEQYV.

The chain combines TRBV7-6 with TRBJ1-1; 8 positions agree with TRBD1. Germline values: CDR1 SGHVS, CDR2 FNYEAQ. J lost 2 bases, V lost 3 bases, and 5 bases had no gene match. The CDR3 sequence is 15 residues long. The DNA for the CDR3 is TGTGCCAGCAGCTTCACAGACAGGGGAAACACTGAAGCTTTCTTT. Translated: CASSFTDRGNTEAFF. Together with reference TRBV7-6 and TRBJ1-1, the CDR3 gives the full variable domain: GAGVSQSPRYKVTKRGQDVALRCDPISGHVSLYWYRQALGQGPEFLTYFNYEAQQDKSGLPNDRFSAERPEGSISTLTIQRTEQRDSAMYRCASSFTDRGNTEAFFGQGTRLTVV.

The chain uses TRBV4-2 and TRBJ1-2; D remains ambiguous. The CDR3 is 13 amino acids. V shed 2 bases and J shed 4 bases, with 8 bases lying between them. The germline V gene has CDR1 LGHNA and CDR2 YNFKEQ. The CDR3 sequence is CASSQLGSYGYTF. In nucleotides, the CDR3 is TGTGCCAGCAGCCAACTCGGCAGCTATGGCTACACCTTC.

The chain has TRBV27 and TRBJ2-7, with TRBD1 as a possible D gene (7 bases). V was shortened by 6 bases and J by 0 bases, with 15 bases between the two germline ends. There are 15 residues in the CDR3. Germline V gene data show CDR1 as MNHEY and CDR2 as SMNVEV (reference sequence). CDR3 sequence: CASRPRQGGSYEQYF. The CDR3 coding sequence is TGTGCCAGCAGACCAAGACAGGGAGGCTCCTACGAGCAGTACTTC.

V gene TRBV27 combines with J gene TRBJ1-2; 10 bases are a match to TRBD1. The J segment lost 4 bases and the V segment lost 5 bases, leaving 1 base of the junction unmatched. The CDR3 consists of 13 residues. The germline gives CDR1 MNHEY, CDR2 SMNVEV (reference sequence). The CDR3 nucleotides read TGTGCCAGCAGTGGGACAGGGGCCTATGGCTACACCTTC. Translated, it gives CASSGTGAYGYTF.

The rearrangement joins TRBV7-9 to TRBJ2-7; the D gene is possibly TRBD1 (5 bases). Germline V gene sequence: CDR1 SEHNR, CDR2 FQNEAQ (reference sequence). The CDR3 has 14 amino acids. The V and J ends lost 0 bases and 6 bases respectively, with 12 bases between them. The CDR3 loop reads CASSLAISGLEQYF. CDR3 coding DNA: TGTGCCAGCAGCTTAGCGATATCAGGGCTCGAGCAGTACTTC.